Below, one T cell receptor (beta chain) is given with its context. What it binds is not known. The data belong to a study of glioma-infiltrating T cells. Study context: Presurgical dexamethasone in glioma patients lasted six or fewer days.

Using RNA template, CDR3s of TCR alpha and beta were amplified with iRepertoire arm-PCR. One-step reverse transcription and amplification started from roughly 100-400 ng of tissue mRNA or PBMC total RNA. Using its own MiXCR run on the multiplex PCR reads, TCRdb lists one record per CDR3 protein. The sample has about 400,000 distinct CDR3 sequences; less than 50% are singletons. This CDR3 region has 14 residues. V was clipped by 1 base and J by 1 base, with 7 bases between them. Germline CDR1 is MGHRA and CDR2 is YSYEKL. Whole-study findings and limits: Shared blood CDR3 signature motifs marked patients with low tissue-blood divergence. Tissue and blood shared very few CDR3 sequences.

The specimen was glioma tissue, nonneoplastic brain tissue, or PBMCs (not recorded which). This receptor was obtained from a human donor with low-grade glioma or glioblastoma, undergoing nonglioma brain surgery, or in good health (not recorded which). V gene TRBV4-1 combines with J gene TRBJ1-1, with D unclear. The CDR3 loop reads CASSQVVGNTEAFF. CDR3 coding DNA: TGCGCCAGCAGCCAAGTTGTCGGGAACACTGAAGCTTTCTTT.